These 20 T cell receptor beta chains share one sample of origin, sequenced in a study of blood T cell repertoires in COVID-19. Sequenced by immunoSEQ multiplex PCR; TCRdb stores in-frame clones only, minus some. This sample has 90,000 to 110,000 clones; around 84% occur once, and the top ten carry roughly 7.9%. The material sequenced was peripheral blood. The receptors were gathered from a woman older than 75 with active or convalescent COVID-19.

The count of this clone is one. CDR3 protein: CASSAYGVASNQPQHF. Written as DNA, the CDR3 is TGTGCCAGCAGTGCATACGGAGTTGCTAGCAATCAGCCCCAGCATTTT. The gene calls are TRBV6-1 and TRBJ1-5; D remains unclear. The CDR3 contains 16 residues. Germline V gene data show CDR1 as MNHNS and CDR2 as SASEGT. Trimming pared 4 bases from V and 0 bases from J, leaving 13 bases between.

J is TRBJ1-2 and V is TRBV7-2; a possible D gene is TRBD1 (5 bases). Germline CDR1 SGHTA, CDR2 FQGNSA. Trimming took off 4 bases at V and 8 bases at J, with 14 bases between the two ends. This CDR3 has 13 amino acids. The CDR3 DNA sequence: TGTGCCAGCAGCTCGGTCCAGGGTAAAGGCTACACCTTC. Translated, it gives CASSSVQGKGYTF.

This sequence joins TRBV27 and TRBJ2-3; D is unclear. From germline, CDR1 is MNHEY and CDR2 SMNVEV (reference sequence). V was shortened by 6 bases and J by 2 bases, with 18 bases between the two germline ends. The CDR3 totals 16 residues. Written as DNA, the CDR3 is TGTGCCAGCAGCCCACGTTATGGGCTCGACACAGATACGCAGTATTTT. Translated: CASSPRYGLDTDTQYF.

The genes are TRBV19 and TRBJ2-1, with 9 bases lining up with TRBD2. CDR3 length equals 15 residues. J lost 4 bases, V lost 6 bases, and 7 bases had no gene match. Germline V gives CDR1 LNHDA, CDR2 SQIVND (reference sequence). CDR3: CASSQGLAQYNEQFF. The CDR3 bases are TGTGCCAGTAGCCAGGGACTAGCACAATACAATGAGCAGTTCTTC. Full variable domain (missing parts from reference TRBV19 and TRBJ2-1): DGGITQSPKYLFRKEGQNVTLSCEQNLNHDAMYWYRQDPGQGLRLIYYSQIVNDFQKGDIAEGYSVSREKKESFPLTVTSAQKNPTAFYLCASSQGLAQYNEQFFGPGTRLTVL.

The rearrangement uses TRBV10-3 and TRBJ2-3, with 7 bases matching TRBD1. Unmatched junction bases numbered 4, after V lost 6 bases and J lost 1 base. CDR3 length equals 14 residues. Germline values: CDR1 ENHRY, CDR2 SYGVKD. CDR3 nucleotides: TGTGCCATCAGCACCGGGACAGGCACAGATACGCAGTATTTT. Translated, it gives CAISTGTGTDTQYF.

This clone is a singleton in its sample. This chain connects TRBV28 to TRBJ2-3; 14 bases fit TRBD2. The V gene end was trimmed by 6 bases and the J gene end by 4 bases; junction bases not matched to a gene: 6. The CDR3 has 16 amino acids. The germline V gene encodes CDR1 MDHEN and CDR2 SYDVKM. CDR3 sequence (DNA): TGTGCCAGCAGATCGGGACTAGCGGGAGTCGCAGATACGCAGTATTTT. Translated, it gives CASRSGLAGVADTQYF. Full variable domain (outside the CDR3, taken from reference TRBV28 and TRBJ2-3): DVKVTQSSRYLVKRTGEKVFLECVQDMDHENMFWYRQDPGLGLRLIYFSYDVKMKEKGDIPEGYSVSREKKERFSLILESASTNQTSMYLCASRSGLAGVADTQYFGPGTRLTVL.

The chain couples TRBV4-2 to TRBJ2-3; 8 positions agree with TRBD2. Germline trimming cut 0 bases from V and 7 bases from J; bases unmatched to any gene: 6. The CDR3 length is 15 residues. Germline V lookup: CDR1 LGHNA, CDR2 YNFKEQ. CDR3 in amino acids: CASSQDGTRQHTQYF. For the CDR3, the DNA is TGTGCCAGCAGCCAAGATGGGACTAGACAACATACGCAGTATTTT.

This clone turned up a few times. This rearrangement joins TRBV19 to TRBJ2-7, with 7 bases matching TRBD1. Trimming took 3 bases from V and 2 from J; bases not matched to a gene: 7. The germline V gene has CDR1 LNHDA and CDR2 SQIVND (reference sequence). This CDR3 is 15 amino acids long. The CDR3 loop reads CASSMMGQPAYEQYF. The CDR3 region has the DNA TGTGCCAGTAGTATGATGGGACAGCCGGCCTACGAGCAGTACTTC.

This clone is a singleton in its sample. The J gene is TRBJ1-4, the V gene TRBV9; 9 nucleotides line up with TRBD1. CDR3 length: 16 residues. V dropped 3 bases and J dropped 8; count of bases not matched to a gene: 11. Germline CDR1 is SGDLS and CDR2 is YYNGEE. The DNA for the CDR3 is TGTGCCAGCAGCGCAAGCCTACAGGGGGCCCGCGAAAAACTGTTTTTT. It codes for CASSASLQGAREKLFF.

This clone was seen only a few times. The chain carries TRBV6-2 or TRBV6-3 and TRBJ2-2; 7 bases align to TRBD1. Losses at the gene ends were 5 bases for V and 3 bases for J; bases not matched to a gene: 3. From germline, CDR1 is MNHEY and CDR2 SVGEGT. The CDR3 is made up of 14 amino acids. The chain's CDR3 is CASSATGDTGELFF. CDR3 DNA sequence: TGTGCCAGCAGTGCAACAGGGGACACCGGGGAGCTGTTTTTT.

The chain is built from TRBV7-2 and TRBJ2-1; 8 positions match TRBD2. Trimming removed 3 bases from V and 0 bases from J; junction bases left unmatched: 4. Germline-derived CDR1 and CDR2 are SGHTA and FQGNSA. The CDR3 loop spans 16 amino acids. CDR3 loop: CASSFAGTSSYNEQFF. Written as DNA, the CDR3 is TGTGCCAGCAGCTTCGCGGGGACTAGCTCCTACAATGAGCAGTTCTTC.

V usage is TRBV5-1 and J usage is TRBJ2-7; TRBD2 matches at 10 bases. V dropped 1 base and J dropped 3; count of bases not matched to a gene: 1. Germline CDR1 and CDR2: SGHRS and YFSETQ. The CDR3 loop spans 14 amino acids. CDR3 nucleotide sequence: TGCGCCAGCAGCTTGCTAGCGGGGGACTACGAGCAGTACTTC. Translation: CASSLLAGDYEQYF.

Comments on this clone: The germline gene is not matched at one end of the junction; a read error may be the cause. The chain joins TRBV3-1 (or the pseudogene TRBV3-2) to TRBJ1-6; TRBD1 matches at 10 bases. The CDR3 runs to 13 residues. Germline V gene sequence: CDR1 LGHDT, CDR2 YNNKEL (reference sequence). The CDR3 DNA sequence: TGTGCCAGCACCCAAGGGACAGGGGCACCCCTCCACTTT. Its protein product is CASTQGTGAPLHF.

This clone is deemed medium-sized. The rearrangement links TRBV19 to TRBJ2-1, with TRBD1 matching over 7 bases. The CDR3 totals 14 residues. Germline V gives CDR1 LNHDA, CDR2 SQIVND (reference sequence). The junction had 8 bases not matched to a gene; V was cut back by 7 bases and J by 5 bases. The CDR3 sequence: CASTRTGENNEQFF. The CDR3 DNA reads as TGTGCCAGTACCCGGACAGGAGAGAACAATGAGCAGTTCTTC.

The chain combines TRBV27 with TRBJ1-6; D is possibly TRBD1 (6 bases). CDR3 size: 13 residues. Germline V lookup: CDR1 MNHEY, CDR2 SMNVEV (reference sequence). V dropped 2 bases and J dropped 10 bases, with 9 bases sitting between them. CDR3 protein: CASSLTDRSPLHF. CDR3 DNA: TGTGCCAGCAGTTTAACTGACAGGTCACCCCTCCACTTT.

This chain connects TRBV7-2 to TRBJ1-2; D gene uncertain. With 2 bases removed from V and 6 bases from J, the gap between germline ends came to 19 bases. Germline CDR1 SGHTA, CDR2 FQGNSA. This CDR3 spans 16 amino acids. DNA of the CDR3: TGTGCCAGCAGCTTAACCCGCCAGACCAGAGGTAATGGCTACACCTTC. The encoded protein is CASSLTRQTRGNGYTF. Combining the CDR3 with reference TRBV7-2 and TRBJ1-2 gives the whole variable domain GAGVSQSPSNKVTEKGKDVELRCDPISGHTALYWYRQSLGQGLEFLIYFQGNSAPDKSGLPSDRFSAERTGGSVSTLTIQRTQQEDSAVYLCASSLTRQTRGNGYTFGSGTRLTVV.

The chain employs TRBV28 and TRBJ2-7; 9 positions agree with TRBD1. The CDR3 loop spans 15 amino acids. Germline loops: CDR1 MDHEN, CDR2 SYDVKM. The trim removed 6 bases at V and 3 bases at J, leaving 9 bases unmatched. The CDR3 here is CASRRTGGGHYEQYF. The DNA for the CDR3 is TGTGCCAGCAGAAGAACAGGGGGCGGTCACTACGAGCAGTACTTC.

The gene calls are TRBV28 and TRBJ2-7; a weak D match, TRBD1 (5 bases). The CDR3 runs to 15 residues. V lost 3 bases, J lost 3 bases, and 15 bases lay in between. From germline, CDR1 is MDHEN and CDR2 SYDVKM. CDR3 loop: CASSFWGRSIYEQYF. CDR3 nucleotides: TGTGCCAGCAGTTTTTGGGGCAGGTCCATCTACGAGCAGTACTTC. Based on the CDR3 plus reference TRBV28 and TRBJ2-7, the full variable domain is DVKVTQSSRYLVKRTGEKVFLECVQDMDHENMFWYRQDPGLGLRLIYFSYDVKMKEKGDIPEGYSVSREKKERFSLILESASTNQTSMYLCASSFWGRSIYEQYFGPGTRLTVT.

This chain connects TRBV30 to TRBJ2-5; 7 positions match TRBD1. Germline V gene sequence: CDR1 GTSNPN, CDR2 SVGIG (reference sequence). The length of the CDR3 is 15 residues. V shed 8 bases, J shed 0 bases, and the junction held 12 bases outside the gene matches. The CDR3 protein is CAIKQGRTYQETQYF. The CDR3 region has the DNA TGTGCCATCAAACAGGGGAGAACCTACCAAGAGACCCAGTACTTC. Together with reference TRBV30 and TRBJ2-5, the CDR3 gives the full variable domain: SQTIHQWPATLVQPVGSPLSLECTVEGTSNPNLYWYRQAAGRGLQLLFYSVGIGQISSEVPQNLSASRPQDRQFILSSKKLLLSDSGFYLCAIKQGRTYQETQYFGPGTRLLVL.

V and J are TRBV5-4 and TRBJ2-1; 8 nucleotides match TRBD2. CDR3 length equals 16 residues. V lost 0 bases and J lost 1; bases outside the gene matches: 3. Germline lookup yields CDR1 SGHNT and CDR2 YYREEE (reference sequence). In DNA, the CDR3 is TGTGCCAGCAGCTTGGTTGCGGGGGGTTCCTACAATGAGCAGTTCTTC. Translation gives CASSLVAGGSYNEQFF.